This TCR beta chain was documented in a study of shared clonotypes between healthy human individuals. The naive CD8 population came from CD45RO-negative cells selected for CCR7, without terminally differentiated effector memory CD45RA+ cells. Study-level results: Among donors, clonotype sharing was expected to be affected by sequencing depth. A handful of donors held about 5% of naive CD4 clonotypes in common.

On this clone itself: Its antigen is still unknown.

CDR1 and CDR2 from the germline V gene are SGHRS and YFSETQ. This CDR3 contains 13 residues. The germline V and J ends were trimmed by 2 bases and 3 bases, with 6 bases remaining between them. At deep level, the assay was performed. The data were produced by immunoSEQ multiplex PCR, yet TCRdb's version contains in-frame clones alone and is incomplete. The profile shows about 800,000 clones, approximately 97% of them singletons. The source of this sequence is a man between 25 and 39 years old in good health. The chain combines TRBV5-1 with TRBJ2-1; D is unclear. The sample comprised naive CD8+ T cells sorted from blood. CDR3 loop: CASSFPDYNEQFF. CDR3 bases: TGCGCCAGCAGCTTTCCAGACTACAATGAGCAGTTCTTC.